This T cell receptor (beta chain) was identified during a study of cytomegalovirus exposure and HLA in healthy donors (TCRdb year 2017). Regarding the study in general: According to a later analysis, the 120 validation repertoires were produced on the same platform as the approximately 610 repertoires of the first cohort. The aim of the study was to test whether cataloging public T cell receptors could identify signatures of past pathogen exposure. A separate validation cohort of 100 to 150 different subjects was used in addition to the roughly 670-subject first cohort. High-throughput TCR immunosequencing, statistical association of individual TCRs with disease status, and machine learning were combined to predict cytomegalovirus infection status. What the research found in general, with its limitations: The classifier was reported to diagnose cytomegalovirus status with high specificity and sensitivity in both the original cohort and the validation cohort. All 120 or so repertoires were used to score co-occurrence in the validation cohort in a later analysis, because that analysis had no HLA typing for the cohort. In the study, around 150 TCR beta chains were listed as associated with cytomegalovirus. While some public TCRs were present in many individuals, most TCR sequences turned up only very rarely across donors. In vitro tests confirmed that a few of the cytomegalovirus-associated TCR beta chains recognize cytomegalovirus antigens. Of the cluster scores, roughly 93% were above 0 in a later analysis, which found that TCRs clustered in the first cohort also tended to co-occur in the 130 or so validation repertoires. According to the authors, the approach could potentially be generalized to other disease states and immunological phenotypes.

Sequences MRHNA (CDR1) and SNTAGT (CDR2) are obtained from the germline V gene. Trimming at the junction amounts to 8 bases on V and 6 bases on J, and the germline ends lie 17 bases apart. There are 14 amino acids in the CDR3, from cysteine to phenylalanine inclusive. The read is trimmed to its CDR3 DNA, 42 bases read in frame from base 1. The library relied on the immunoSEQ multiplex PCR assay. From the authors' description of their analysis: To diagnose cytomegalovirus status from the catalog of TCR beta chain sequences, a statistical classification framework was built. In its TCRdb copy, this immuneACCESS table keeps in-frame sequences only and misses some clones. Where compared with another copy, unresolved V genes explain less than half of these, and the others have no known cause. Clonal size and the V and J genes are those of that table, whereas D and trimming came from the DNA. The sample table lists around 220,000 clones, over 70% of them with a count of one. Over 13% of the sample is in the top ten clones.

Donors formed part of the validation cohort, which comprised over a hundred subjects and was distinct from the first cohort of roughly 600 subjects. This clone came up once. Its specific antigen is unknown. Base qualities are missing; no much larger clone stands one base away. This TCR came from a woman in her 30s in good health and CMV-seropositive. The V gene is TRBV6-4 and the J gene is TRBJ2-1; TRBD2 is a possible D gene, resting on 7 matching bases. The sample was PBMCs. The encoded CDR3 is CASSLGGLANEQFF. In nucleotides, the sequence is TGTGCCAGCTCCCTGGGGGGGCTGGCCAATGAGCAGTTCTTC.